The following is a T cell receptor (beta chain) sequence with its context. Its antigen is unknown. In the PCR, 60 Vbeta and 13 Jbeta primers were used. The data were produced by immunoSEQ multiplex PCR, yet TCRdb's version contains in-frame clones alone and is incomplete. There are fewer than 200,000 clones in the sample; 82% occur only once, and about 1.4% lies in the top ten. These data come from a study of cytomegalovirus exposure and HLA in healthy donors. Study results and limitations: TCR beta chain V- and J-gene trimming was linked, in a later analysis, to a missense variant in DCLRE1C. TCR beta chains numbering 150 to 200 were designated cytomegalovirus-associated. Highly shared sequence variants in one cluster were likely a sequencing artifact.

CDR1 GTSNPN and CDR2 SVGIG come from the germline V gene (reference sequence). Trimming took 0 bases from V and 1 from J; bases not matched to a gene: 14. The CDR3 is 18 amino acids. The source of this sequence is a girl aged 10 to 17 in good health and CMV-seropositive. The V gene is TRBV30, the J gene TRBJ1-1, with 7 positions matching TRBD1. The source material was PBMCs. CDR3 sequence reads: CAWSVGTELSKANTEAFF. The CDR3 nucleotides read TGTGCCTGGAGTGTCGGGACAGAATTAAGCAAAGCGAACACTGAAGCTTTCTTT. Using reference TRBV30 and TRBJ1-1 for the parts outside the CDR3, the full variable domain is SQTIHQWPATLVQPVGSPLSLECTVEGTSNPNLYWYRQAAGRGLQLLFYSVGIGQISSEVPQNLSASRPQDRQFILSSKKLLLSDSGFYLCAWSVGTELSKANTEAFFGQGTRLTVV.